The entry below describes one T cell receptor beta chain. This sample was included in a study of blood T cell repertoires in COVID-19. In the study overall: COVID-19 samples from acute and convalescent phases originated in the United States, Italy and Spain. The analysed material was cDNA or gDNA that came from T cells, B-cell-depleted T cells, or PBMCs.

TCRdb's copy holds only in-frame clones and misses some; the assay was immunoSEQ multiplex PCR. The data show some 60,000 clones, about nine tenths seen once. CDR3 size: 15 residues. Germline V gene data show CDR1 as LNHDA and CDR2 as SQIVND (reference sequence). The V and J ends lost 6 bases and 2 bases, in that order; junction bases with no gene match: 4. The chain links TRBV19 to TRBJ2-3; 11 bases are shared with TRBD2. Material for sequencing was peripheral blood. This clonotype was obtained from a man aged 35-49 years with acute or convalescent COVID-19. This chain's CDR3 is CASRGLADFTDTQYF. The CDR3 DNA reads as TGTGCCAGTAGGGGACTAGCGGATTTCACAGATACGCAGTATTTT.